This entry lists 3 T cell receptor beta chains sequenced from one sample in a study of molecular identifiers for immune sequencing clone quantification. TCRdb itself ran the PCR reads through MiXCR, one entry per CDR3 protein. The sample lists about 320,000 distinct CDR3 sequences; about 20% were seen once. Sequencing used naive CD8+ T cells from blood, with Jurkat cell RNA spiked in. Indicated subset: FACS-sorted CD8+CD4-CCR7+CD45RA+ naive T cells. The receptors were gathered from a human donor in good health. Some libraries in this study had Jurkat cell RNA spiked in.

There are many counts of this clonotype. The CDR3 protein is CASSQLPGQGAHEQYF. CDR3 in DNA: TGCGCCAGCAGCCAACTCCCGGGACAGGGCGCCCACGAGCAGTACTTC. The chain employs TRBV4-1 and TRBJ2-7, with 9 nucleotides matching TRBD1. Germline lookup yields CDR1 MGHRA and CDR2 YSYEKL. V lost 2 bases and J lost 5; bases outside the gene matches: 10. CDR3 length: 16 amino acids.

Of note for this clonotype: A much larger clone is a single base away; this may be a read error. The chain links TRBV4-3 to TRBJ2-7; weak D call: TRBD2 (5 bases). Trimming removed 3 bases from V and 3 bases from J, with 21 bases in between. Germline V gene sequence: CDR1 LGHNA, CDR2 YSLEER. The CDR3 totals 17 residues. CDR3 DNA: TGCGCCAGCAGCCATGACGCGCGAGGGTCGACCAACTACGAGCAGTACTTC. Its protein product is CASSHDARGSTNYEQYF.

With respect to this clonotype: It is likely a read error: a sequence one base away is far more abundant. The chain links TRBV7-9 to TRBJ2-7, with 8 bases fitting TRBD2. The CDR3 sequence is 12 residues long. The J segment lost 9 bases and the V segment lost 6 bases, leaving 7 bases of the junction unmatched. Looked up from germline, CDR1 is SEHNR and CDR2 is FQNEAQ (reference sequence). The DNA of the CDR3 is TGTGCCAGCAGTCTAGCGGGCAGCGGGCAGTACTTC. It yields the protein CASSLAGSGQYF.